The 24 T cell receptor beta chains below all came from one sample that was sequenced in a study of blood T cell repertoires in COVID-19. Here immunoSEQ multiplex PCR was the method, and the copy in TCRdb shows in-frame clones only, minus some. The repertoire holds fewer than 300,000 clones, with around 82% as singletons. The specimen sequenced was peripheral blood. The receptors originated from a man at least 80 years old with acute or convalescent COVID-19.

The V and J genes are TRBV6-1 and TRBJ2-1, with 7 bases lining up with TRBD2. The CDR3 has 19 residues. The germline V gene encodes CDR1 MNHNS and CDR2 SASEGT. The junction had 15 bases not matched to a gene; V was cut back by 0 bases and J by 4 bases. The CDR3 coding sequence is TGTGCCAGCAGTGAAGCGGTTCCGTTCGGGCTAGCGGTATACAATGAGCAGTTCTTC. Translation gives CASSEAVPFGLAVYNEQFF.

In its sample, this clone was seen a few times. The DNA for the CDR3 is TGTGCCACCAGCAGAGGACAGGGAACCGGAAACACCATATATTTT. This codes for CATSRGQGTGNTIYF. The J gene is TRBJ1-3, the V gene TRBV15, with TRBD1 matching 7 bases. CDR1 and CDR2 (germline): LNHNV, YYDKDF (reference sequence). The junction had 4 bases not matched to a gene; V was cut back by 1 base and J by 4 bases. The CDR3 spans 15 residues.

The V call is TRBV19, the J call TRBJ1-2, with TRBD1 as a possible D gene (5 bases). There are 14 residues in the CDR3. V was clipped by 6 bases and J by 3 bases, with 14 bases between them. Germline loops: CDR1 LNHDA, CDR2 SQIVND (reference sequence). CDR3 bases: TGTGCCAGTAGCCAAGGAGGGGCAGACTATGGCTACACCTTC. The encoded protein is CASSQGGADYGYTF.

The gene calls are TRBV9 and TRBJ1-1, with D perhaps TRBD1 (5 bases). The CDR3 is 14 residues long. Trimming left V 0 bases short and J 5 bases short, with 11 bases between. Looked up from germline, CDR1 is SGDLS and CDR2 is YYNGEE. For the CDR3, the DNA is TGTGCCAGCAGCGTAGAGCCGGGGGGTACTGAAGCTTTCTTT. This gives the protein CASSVEPGGTEAFF.

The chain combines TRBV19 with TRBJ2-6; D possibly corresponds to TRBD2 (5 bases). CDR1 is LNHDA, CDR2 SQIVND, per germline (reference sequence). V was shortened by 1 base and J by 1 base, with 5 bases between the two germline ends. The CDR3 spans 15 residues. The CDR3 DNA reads TGTGCCAGTAGTATAGCGGGGTCTGGGGCCAACGTCCTGACTTTC. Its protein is CASSIAGSGANVLTF.

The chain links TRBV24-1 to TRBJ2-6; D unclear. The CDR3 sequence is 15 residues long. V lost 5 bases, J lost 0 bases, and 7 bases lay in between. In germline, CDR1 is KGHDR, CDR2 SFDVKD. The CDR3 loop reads CATSALFSGANVLTF. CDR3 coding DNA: TGTGCCACCAGTGCCTTGTTCTCTGGGGCCAACGTCCTGACTTTC.

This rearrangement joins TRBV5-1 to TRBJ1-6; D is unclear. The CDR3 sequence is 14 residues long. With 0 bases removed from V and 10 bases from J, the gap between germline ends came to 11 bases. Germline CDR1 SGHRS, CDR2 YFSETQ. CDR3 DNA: TGCGCCAGCAGCTTGGACCCAGCGAAATCACCCCTCCACTTT. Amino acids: CASSLDPAKSPLHF.

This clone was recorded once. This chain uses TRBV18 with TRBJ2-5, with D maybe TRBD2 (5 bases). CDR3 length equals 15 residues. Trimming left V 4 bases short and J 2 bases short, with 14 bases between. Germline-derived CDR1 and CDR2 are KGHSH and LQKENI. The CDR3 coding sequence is TGTGCCAGCTCACTACTACTAGTCGGGCAAGAGACCCAGTACTTC. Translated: CASSLLLVGQETQYF.

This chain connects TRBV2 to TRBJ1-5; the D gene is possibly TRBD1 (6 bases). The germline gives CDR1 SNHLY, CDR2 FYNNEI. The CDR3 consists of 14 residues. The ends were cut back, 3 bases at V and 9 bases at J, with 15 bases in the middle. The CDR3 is CASSEDRGGGPQHF. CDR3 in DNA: TGTGCCAGCAGTGAGGACCGGGGAGGGGGGCCCCAGCATTTT.

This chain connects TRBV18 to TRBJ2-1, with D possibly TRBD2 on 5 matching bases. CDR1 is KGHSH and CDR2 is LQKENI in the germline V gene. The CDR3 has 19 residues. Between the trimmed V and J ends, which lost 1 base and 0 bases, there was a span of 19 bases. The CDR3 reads CASSPRGSETSFSYNEQFF. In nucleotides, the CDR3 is TGTGCCAGCTCACCACGGGGTAGCGAGACCTCGTTCTCCTACAATGAGCAGTTCTTC.

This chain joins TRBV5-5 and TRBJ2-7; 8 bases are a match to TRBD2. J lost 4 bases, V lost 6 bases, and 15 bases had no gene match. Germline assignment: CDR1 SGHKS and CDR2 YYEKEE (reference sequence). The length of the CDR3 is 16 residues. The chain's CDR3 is CASNTLPGLERYEQYF. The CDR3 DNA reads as TGTGCCAGCAACACGCTACCGGGACTAGAGAGGTACGAGCAGTACTTC.

In DNA, the CDR3 is TGTGCCAGCAGCAGCGGGGGGGCCGGTAGTGAGCAGTTCTTC. As protein: CASSSGGAGSEQFF. The chain uses TRBV6-4 and TRBJ2-1; 10 bases match TRBD2. In germline, CDR1 is MRHNA, CDR2 SNTAGT. The CDR3 is 14 amino acids. With V trimmed by 6 bases and J by 9 bases, 8 bases remained unmatched.

CDR3 protein: CASSPIGGTAEAFF. CDR3 coding DNA: TGCGCCAGCAGCCCAATAGGGGGCACAGCTGAAGCTTTCTTT. The chain employs TRBV5-1 and TRBJ1-1; 7 bases map to TRBD1. Germline V lookup: CDR1 SGHRS, CDR2 YFSETQ. V lost 4 bases to trimming and J lost 6 bases; unmatched junction nucleotides: 9. This CDR3 has 14 amino acids.

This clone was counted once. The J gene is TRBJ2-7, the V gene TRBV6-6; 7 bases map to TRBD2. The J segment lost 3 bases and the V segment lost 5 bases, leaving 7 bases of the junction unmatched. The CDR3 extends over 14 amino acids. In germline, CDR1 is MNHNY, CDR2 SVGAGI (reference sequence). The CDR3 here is CASSVSGFNYEQYF. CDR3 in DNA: TGTGCCAGCAGTGTTAGCGGGTTTAACTACGAGCAGTACTTC.

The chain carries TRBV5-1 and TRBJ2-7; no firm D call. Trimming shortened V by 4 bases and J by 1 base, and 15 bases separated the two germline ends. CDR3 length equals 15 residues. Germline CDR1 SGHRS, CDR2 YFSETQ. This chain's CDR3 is CASSGRVTGSYEQYF. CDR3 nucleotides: TGCGCCAGCAGCGGTCGGGTCACCGGATCCTACGAGCAGTACTTC. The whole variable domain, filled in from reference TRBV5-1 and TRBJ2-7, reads KAGVTQTPRYLIKTRGQQVTLSCSPISGHRSVSWYQQTPGQGLQFLFEYFSETQRNKGNFPGRFSGRQFSNSRSEMNVSTLELGDSALYLCASSGRVTGSYEQYFGPGTRLTVT.

The CDR3 here is CASSLGDRSVFSGNTIYF. DNA for the CDR3: TGTGCCAGCAGCTTAGGAGACAGGAGCGTGTTCTCTGGAAACACCATATATTTT. V gene TRBV7-8 combines with J gene TRBJ1-3; tentative D call: TRBD1 (6 bases). V was trimmed by 1 base and J by 0 bases, leaving 16 bases between them. Looked up from germline, CDR1 is SGHVS and CDR2 is FQNEAQ. The CDR3 consists of 18 residues.

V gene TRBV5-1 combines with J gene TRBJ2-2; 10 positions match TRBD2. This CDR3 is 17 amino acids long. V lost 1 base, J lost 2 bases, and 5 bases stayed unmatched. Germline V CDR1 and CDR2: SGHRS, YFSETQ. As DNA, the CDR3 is TGCGCCAGCAGCTTGTGGACTAGCGGAGCCAACACCGGGGAGCTGTTTTTT. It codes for CASSLWTSGANTGELFF.

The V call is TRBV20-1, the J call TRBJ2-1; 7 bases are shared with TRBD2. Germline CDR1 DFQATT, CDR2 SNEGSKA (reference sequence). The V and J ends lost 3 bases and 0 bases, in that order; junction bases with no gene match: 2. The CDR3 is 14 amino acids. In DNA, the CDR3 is TGCAGTGCTAGTAGGACTAGCTCCTACAATGAGCAGTTCTTC. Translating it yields CSASRTSSYNEQFF.

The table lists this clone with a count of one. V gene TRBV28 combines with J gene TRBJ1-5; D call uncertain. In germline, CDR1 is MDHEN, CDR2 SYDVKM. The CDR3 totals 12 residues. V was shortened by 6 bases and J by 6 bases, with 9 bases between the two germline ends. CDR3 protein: CASSRSGQPQHF. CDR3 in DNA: TGTGCCAGCAGCCGGTCGGGTCAGCCCCAGCATTTT.

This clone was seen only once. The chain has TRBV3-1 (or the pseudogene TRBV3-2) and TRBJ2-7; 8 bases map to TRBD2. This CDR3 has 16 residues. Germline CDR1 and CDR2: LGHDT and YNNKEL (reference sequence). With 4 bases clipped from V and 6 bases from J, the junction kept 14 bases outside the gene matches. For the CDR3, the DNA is TGTGCCAGCAGCCCTCACGCGGGTAGCGGGAAGTTCGAGCAGTACTTC. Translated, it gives CASSPHAGSGKFEQYF.

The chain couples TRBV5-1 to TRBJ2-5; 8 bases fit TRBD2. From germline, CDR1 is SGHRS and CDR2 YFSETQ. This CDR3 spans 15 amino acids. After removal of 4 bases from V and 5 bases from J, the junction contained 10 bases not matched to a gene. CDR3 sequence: CASSPGGGGRETQYF. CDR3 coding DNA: TGCGCCAGCAGCCCTGGCGGCGGGGGGCGGGAGACCCAGTACTTC.

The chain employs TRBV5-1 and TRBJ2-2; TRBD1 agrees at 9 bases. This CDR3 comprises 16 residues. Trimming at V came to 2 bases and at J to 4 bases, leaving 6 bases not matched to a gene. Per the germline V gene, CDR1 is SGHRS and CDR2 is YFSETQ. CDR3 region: CASSLQGAHGTGELFF. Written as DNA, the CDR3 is TGCGCCAGCAGCTTACAGGGGGCGCATGGCACCGGGGAGCTGTTTTTT.

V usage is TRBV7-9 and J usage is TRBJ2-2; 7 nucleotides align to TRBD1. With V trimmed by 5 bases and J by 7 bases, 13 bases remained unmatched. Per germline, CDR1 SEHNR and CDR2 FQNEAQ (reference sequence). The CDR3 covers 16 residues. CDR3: CASSPTGVGPGGELFF. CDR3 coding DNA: TGTGCCAGCAGCCCAACAGGGGTCGGGCCCGGCGGGGAGCTGTTTTTT.

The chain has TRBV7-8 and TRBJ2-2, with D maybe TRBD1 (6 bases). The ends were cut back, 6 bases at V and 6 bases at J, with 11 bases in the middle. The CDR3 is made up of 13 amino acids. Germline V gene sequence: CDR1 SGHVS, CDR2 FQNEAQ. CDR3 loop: CASSYRVPGELFF. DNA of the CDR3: TGTGCCAGCAGTTACAGGGTTCCCGGGGAGCTGTTTTTT. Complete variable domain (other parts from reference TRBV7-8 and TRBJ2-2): GAGVSQSPRYKVAKRGQDVALRCDPISGHVSLFWYQQALGQGPEFLTYFQNEAQLDKSGLPSDRFFAERPEGSVSTLKIQRTQQEDSAVYLCASSYRVPGELFFGEGSRLTVL.